The sequence of this TCR beta chain was determined in a study of shared clonotypes between healthy human individuals. J was trimmed by 1 base and V by 5 bases; bases with no gene match: 8. The CDR3 has 16 residues. CDR1 is SEHNR and CDR2 is FQNEAQ in the germline V gene (reference sequence). Sequencing was performed with immunoSEQ multiplex PCR; in TCRdb, only in-frame clones are kept and a portion is missing. The top ten clones hold approximately 1.3% of a sample with about 1 million clones, roughly 80% of them seen once. The receptor's source is a man between 18 and 35 years old in good health. The sample was memory CD4+ T cells sorted from blood. Subset indicated: CD45RA-negative fraction. The genes are TRBV7-9 and TRBJ1-5, with 7 bases identical to TRBD1. The CDR3 sequence is CASSPGGGKSNQPQHF. CDR3 in DNA: TGTGCCAGCAGCCCAGGGGGGGGTAAGAGCAATCAGCCCCAGCATTTT.